The rows below give T cell receptor beta chains drawn from one sample of a study of shared clonotypes between healthy human individuals. Assay used: immunoSEQ multiplex PCR; TCRdb lists only in-frame clones, some missing. The table includes some 510,000 clones, around 79% detected once. Specimen: PBMCs. The source is a woman aged 40 to 50 in good health. Some clones in this sample may be carry-over from other donors' samples. Each CDR3 is given with its conserved first and last residue. Fields, in order: J gene, D gene, V gene, clone size, CDR3 protein, CDR3 DNA. D genes are given only for firm matches. The size entry is marked missing in some rows and otherwise reads once, few, many or a size class.

j_gene: TRBJ2-3
d_gene: .
v_gene: TRBV5-4
abundance: .
CDR3aa: CASSLDMVTDTQYF
CDR3nt: TGTGCCAGCAGCTTGGATATGGTAACAGATACGCAGTATTTT

j_gene: TRBJ1-4
d_gene: .
v_gene: TRBV28
abundance: .
CDR3aa: CASSPGSPYEKLFF
CDR3nt: TGTGCCAGCAGCCCAGGTTCTCCCTATGAAAAACTGTTTTTT

j_gene: TRBJ2-7
d_gene: .
v_gene: TRBV11-2
abundance: once
CDR3aa: CASSLEPIYGQYF
CDR3nt: TGTGCCAGCAGCTTAGAACCGATTTATGGGCAGTACTTC

j_gene: TRBJ2-7
d_gene: TRBD2
v_gene: TRBV2
abundance: once
CDR3aa: CASSASGLATTYEQYF
CDR3nt: TGTGCCAGCAGTGCTTCGGGACTAGCAACGACCTACGAGCAGTACTTC

j_gene: TRBJ2-3
d_gene: TRBD1
v_gene: TRBV7-8
abundance: .
CDR3aa: CASSYSSGQTDTQYF
CDR3nt: TGTGCCAGCAGCTACTCCTCGGGACAGACAGATACGCAGTATTTT

j_gene: TRBJ1-5
d_gene: .
v_gene: TRBV4-1
abundance: .
CDR3aa: CASSQVAGGYQPQHF
CDR3nt: TGCGCCAGCAGCCAAGTAGCGGGAGGGTATCAGCCCCAGCATTTT

j_gene: TRBJ1-5
d_gene: .
v_gene: TRBV18
abundance: .
CDR3aa: CASSQTVNSNQPQHF
CDR3nt: TGTGCCAGCTCACAGACGGTTAATAGCAATCAGCCCCAGCATTTT

j_gene: TRBJ1-1
d_gene: TRBD1
v_gene: TRBV7-9
abundance: .
CDR3aa: CASSLTGVNTEAFF
CDR3nt: TGTGCCAGCAGCTTAACAGGGGTGAACACTGAAGCTTTCTTT

j_gene: TRBJ1-5
d_gene: .
v_gene: TRBV4-1
abundance: .
CDR3aa: CASSQVLGSSNQPQHF
CDR3nt: TGCGCCAGCAGCCAAGTTCTCGGGAGTAGCAATCAGCCCCAGCATTTT

j_gene: TRBJ2-3
d_gene: .
v_gene: TRBV29-1
abundance: .
CDR3aa: CSVEAQGGGISTDTQYF
CDR3nt: TGCAGCGTTGAAGCCCAGGGTGGGGGGATCTCGACAGATACGCAGTATTTT

j_gene: TRBJ2-2
d_gene: .
v_gene: TRBV18
abundance: .
CDR3aa: CASSPRGARNTGELFF
CDR3nt: TGTGCCAGCTCACCCCGGGGGGCGCGGAACACCGGGGAGCTGTTTTTT

j_gene: TRBJ2-5
d_gene: TRBD1
v_gene: TRBV18
abundance: .
CDR3aa: CASSPGTGRETQYF
CDR3nt: TGTGCCAGCTCACCTGGGACAGGGAGAGAGACCCAGTACTTC

j_gene: TRBJ2-1
d_gene: .
v_gene: TRBV30
abundance: .
CDR3aa: CAWRPGLDGEQFF
CDR3nt: TGTGCCTGGAGGCCCGGCCTTGACGGTGAGCAGTTCTTC

j_gene: TRBJ2-5
d_gene: TRBD2
v_gene: TRBV5-1
abundance: .
CDR3aa: CASSFDGTSGKETQYF
CDR3nt: TGCGCCAGCAGCTTCGACGGGACTAGCGGCAAAGAGACCCAGTACTTC

j_gene: TRBJ2-2
d_gene: TRBD1
v_gene: TRBV6-1
abundance: .
CDR3aa: CASSEALGDRNSGELFF
CDR3nt: TGTGCCAGCAGTGAAGCGCTTGGGGACAGGAACAGCGGGGAGCTGTTTTTT

j_gene: TRBJ1-2
d_gene: TRBD1
v_gene: TRBV6-1
abundance: .
CDR3aa: CASSPTGTNYGYTF
CDR3nt: TGTGCCAGCAGTCCGACAGGGACCAACTATGGCTACACCTTC

j_gene: TRBJ2-5
d_gene: .
v_gene: TRBV11-2
abundance: .
CDR3aa: CASSLGSPDSGETQYF
CDR3nt: TGTGCCAGCAGCTTGGGTAGCCCCGATTCCGGAGAGACCCAGTACTTC

j_gene: TRBJ2-3
d_gene: TRBD2
v_gene: TRBV5-4
abundance: .
CDR3aa: CASSRGGGSRDTQYF
CDR3nt: TGTGCCAGCAGCCGGGGGGGCGGGAGTCGTGATACGCAGTATTTT

j_gene: TRBJ1-1
d_gene: TRBD1
v_gene: TRBV20-1
abundance: few
CDR3aa: CTSFRQGEAFF
CDR3nt: TGCACCAGCTTCCGACAGGGCGAAGCTTTCTTT

j_gene: TRBJ2-2
d_gene: TRBD2
v_gene: TRBV28
abundance: .
CDR3aa: CASSLLAGGPGTGELFF
CDR3nt: TGTGCCAGCAGTTTACTAGCGGGAGGGCCGGGCACCGGGGAGCTGTTTTTT

j_gene: TRBJ2-1
d_gene: TRBD2
v_gene: TRBV2
abundance: .
CDR3aa: CAILLTSGPYNEQFF
CDR3nt: TGTGCCATCCTCCTGACTAGCGGGCCTTACAATGAGCAGTTCTTC

j_gene: TRBJ1-2
d_gene: .
v_gene: TRBV20-1
abundance: .
CDR3aa: CSATGGYGYTF
CDR3nt: TGCAGTGCTACTGGGGGCTATGGCTACACCTTC

j_gene: TRBJ2-3
d_gene: .
v_gene: TRBV4-1
abundance: once
CDR3aa: CASSRGLVAGDTQYF
CDR3nt: TGCGCCAGCAGCCGCGGACTCGTCGCGGGAGATACGCAGTATTTT

j_gene: TRBJ2-1
d_gene: .
v_gene: TRBV25-1
abundance: .
CDR3aa: CASMWSSYNEQFF
CDR3nt: TGTGCCAGCATGTGGAGCTCCTACAATGAGCAGTTCTTC

j_gene: TRBJ2-1
d_gene: .
v_gene: TRBV4-2
abundance: .
CDR3aa: CASSPRRQGGNEQFF
CDR3nt: TGTGCCAGCAGCCCCCGGAGGCAGGGGGGGAATGAGCAGTTCTTC

j_gene: TRBJ2-7
d_gene: .
v_gene: TRBV6-5
abundance: .
CDR3aa: CATFSGVPYEQYF
CDR3nt: TGTGCCACCTTCTCAGGGGTCCCCTACGAGCAGTACTTC

j_gene: TRBJ2-3
d_gene: .
v_gene: TRBV7-8
abundance: .
CDR3aa: CASSLVSSATDTQYF
CDR3nt: TGTGCCAGCAGCTTAGTGAGTTCGGCCACAGATACGCAGTATTTT

j_gene: TRBJ2-2
d_gene: .
v_gene: TRBV5-4
abundance: once
CDR3aa: CASSLPSRKNTGELFF
CDR3nt: TGTGCCAGCAGCTTGCCCTCGCGCAAGAACACCGGGGAGCTGTTTTTT

j_gene: TRBJ2-1
d_gene: .
v_gene: TRBV11-3
abundance: .
CDR3aa: CASSTRKGASDEQFF
CDR3nt: TGTGCCAGCAGCACAAGGAAGGGGGCTAGCGATGAGCAGTTCTTC

j_gene: TRBJ1-2
d_gene: .
v_gene: TRBV2
abundance: .
CDR3aa: CASSEANLRGGYTF
CDR3nt: TGTGCCAGCAGTGAAGCCAACCTCAGGGGCGGCTACACCTTC

j_gene: TRBJ2-1
d_gene: .
v_gene: TRBV6-4
abundance: .
CDR3aa: CASRALANYNEQFF
CDR3nt: TGTGCCAGCAGGGCGTTGGCTAACTACAATGAGCAGTTCTTC

j_gene: TRBJ2-5
d_gene: .
v_gene: TRBV5-1
abundance: .
CDR3aa: CASSLVDRQETQYF
CDR3nt: TGCGCCAGCAGCTTGGTTGACAGACAAGAGACCCAGTACTTC

j_gene: TRBJ1-2
d_gene: .
v_gene: TRBV7-8
abundance: few
CDR3aa: CASSLAGGYTF
CDR3nt: TGTGCCAGCAGCTTAGCGGGGGGCTACACCTTC

j_gene: TRBJ2-1
d_gene: TRBD2
v_gene: TRBV28
abundance: once
CDR3aa: CASSLIVGGRAYNEQFF
CDR3nt: TGTGCCAGCAGTTTAATTGTGGGCGGGAGGGCTTACAATGAGCAGTTCTTC

j_gene: TRBJ2-5
d_gene: TRBD2
v_gene: TRBV19
abundance: .
CDR3aa: CASNGGRGETQYF
CDR3nt: TGTGCCAGTAACGGCGGGAGAGGAGAGACCCAGTACTTC

j_gene: TRBJ2-3
d_gene: .
v_gene: TRBV27
abundance: .
CDR3aa: CASSLYGSLSTDTQYF
CDR3nt: TGTGCCAGCAGTTTATATGGCTCTCTTAGCACAGATACGCAGTATTTT

j_gene: TRBJ2-7
d_gene: TRBD2
v_gene: TRBV29-1
abundance: .
CDR3aa: CSVGTSGSGYEQYF
CDR3nt: TGCAGCGTTGGGACTAGCGGGAGCGGTTACGAGCAGTACTTC

j_gene: TRBJ2-1
d_gene: TRBD2
v_gene: TRBV28
abundance: many
CDR3aa: CASRPTSGSYNEQFF
CDR3nt: TGTGCCAGCAGACCCACTAGCGGCTCCTACAATGAGCAGTTCTTC

j_gene: TRBJ2-3
d_gene: .
v_gene: TRBV5-1
abundance: .
CDR3aa: CASSLALPTDTQYF
CDR3nt: TGCGCCAGCAGCTTGGCACTACCCACAGATACGCAGTATTTT

j_gene: TRBJ2-1
d_gene: TRBD2
v_gene: TRBV7-3
abundance: .
CDR3aa: CASSSTRTSGRAGKNEQFF
CDR3nt: TGTGCCAGCAGCTCTACGAGGACTAGCGGGAGGGCCGGGAAGAATGAGCAGTTCTTC

j_gene: TRBJ1-1
d_gene: .
v_gene: TRBV11-2
abundance: .
CDR3aa: CASSSRRYTEAFF
CDR3nt: TGTGCCAGCAGCAGTCGGAGGTACACTGAAGCTTTCTTT

j_gene: TRBJ2-1
d_gene: .
v_gene: TRBV19
abundance: .
CDR3aa: CASSPRNSYNEQFF
CDR3nt: TGTGCCAGTAGTCCGAGAAACTCCTACAATGAGCAGTTCTTC

j_gene: TRBJ2-3
d_gene: TRBD2
v_gene: TRBV5-1
abundance: .
CDR3aa: CASSMGLAEDTQYF
CDR3nt: TGCGCCAGCAGCATGGGACTAGCGGAAGATACGCAGTATTTT

j_gene: TRBJ1-2
d_gene: TRBD1
v_gene: TRBV9
abundance: .
CDR3aa: CASSVGQGNYGYTF
CDR3nt: TGTGCCAGCAGCGTAGGACAGGGCAACTATGGCTACACCTTC

j_gene: TRBJ1-3
d_gene: .
v_gene: TRBV15
abundance: few
CDR3aa: CATSRDGGKHTIYF
CDR3nt: TGTGCCACCAGCAGAGATGGGGGCAAACACACCATATATTTT

j_gene: TRBJ2-1
d_gene: .
v_gene: TRBV28
abundance: once
CDR3aa: CASSSSGTYNEQFF
CDR3nt: TGTGCCAGCAGTAGCTCCGGGACCTACAATGAGCAGTTCTTC

j_gene: TRBJ2-3
d_gene: TRBD2
v_gene: TRBV14
abundance: few
CDR3aa: CASSRGLAPADTQYF
CDR3nt: TGTGCCAGCAGCCGCGGACTAGCCCCCGCAGATACGCAGTATTTT

j_gene: TRBJ2-1
d_gene: .
v_gene: TRBV9
abundance: .
CDR3aa: CASSVLPSGSNEQFF
CDR3nt: TGTGCCAGCAGCGTACTTCCTAGTGGGAGTAATGAGCAGTTCTTC

j_gene: TRBJ2-1
d_gene: .
v_gene: TRBV7-2
abundance: once
CDR3aa: CASRSWGVNEQFF
CDR3nt: TGTGCCAGCAGGTCCTGGGGGGTCAATGAGCAGTTCTTC

j_gene: TRBJ2-1
d_gene: TRBD1
v_gene: TRBV10-3
abundance: .
CDR3aa: CAISDPSGTGRGEQFF
CDR3nt: TGTGCCATCAGTGACCCTTCAGGGACAGGGAGGGGTGAGCAGTTCTTC

j_gene: TRBJ2-1
d_gene: TRBD2
v_gene: TRBV7-9
abundance: once
CDR3aa: CASSLALAGATTYNEQFF
CDR3nt: TGTGCCAGCAGCTTAGCACTAGCGGGAGCAACGACCTACAATGAGCAGTTCTTC